This T cell receptor (beta chain) was identified during a study of cytotoxic CD8 clonotypes in ibrutinib-treated CLL (dated by TCRdb to about 2021). Concerning the study at large: The cohort included some 14 treatment-naive and ten to twelve relapsed/refractory patients; about 18 were IGHV unmutated. Partial responses were observed in 24 patients and complete responses in 2; after a median follow-up of 68 months, remission was maintained in roughly 15 patients and progression was observed in roughly 12. Response samples were obtained after a median of 12 months of treatment, with a range of roughly 6 to 40 months. An average of about 260,000 productive templates and 80,000 to 100,000 productive rearrangements was obtained per sample. Longitudinal samples were available for about 30% of the 86 trial participants. Cryopreserved peripheral blood mononuclear cells were collected at three points: before therapy, at response, and at either sustained remission or disease progression. Patients were still on ibrutinib when every remission and progressive disease sample was collected. Results and caveats for the whole study, not just this receptor: At baseline, clonality was higher than in age-matched healthy donors and showed a strong correlation with circulating CD8+ T-cell counts. Sampling times were not matched between sustained-remission and progressing patients, and lymph node repertoires were not studied. Public clonotypes were found to be uncommon and were observed to contract or remain stable during treatment; the increase in clonality was shown to reflect expansion of private clonotypes at ibrutinib response. Clonality increased at ibrutinib response, stayed stable in sustained remission, and fell back toward baseline at progression.

A MiSeq instrument was used for deep resolution sequencing, which targeted depths ranging from 1 in 1 million up to 1 in 200,000 T cells, with coverage averaging 10x for each clonotype. The immunoSEQ hsTCRB Kit was used to generate TCR beta libraries. In the original analysis: Data were analyzed with ImmunoSEQ Data Assistant and ImmunoSEQ Analyzer, with V, D and J genes assigned per IMGT definitions. Clonality, with values ranging from 0 to 1, was calculated as one minus the normalized Shannon entropy of productive rearrangement frequencies. Public clonotype analysis was restricted to overrepresented clonotypes comprising at least 0.05% of each patient's repertoire. Repertoires from thirteen age-matched healthy donors in immuneACCESS were used as clonality controls. Drawn from immuneACCESS, this table holds only the in-frame rearrangements with V and J called that TCRdb kept. Clones are partly lost; checked studies trace under half to an unresolved V gene and leave the rest unexplained. The DNA gave D and trimming, while V, J and clone size come from that table. The sample has over 200,000 clones on record, about 75% of them singletons. The top ten constitute about 6% of the sample.

Of note for this clone: The target of this receptor is not known. No qualities accompany the bases; no much larger clone lies one base away.

Reading the label with the study, this specimen's time point is: approximately 11 months on ibrutinib. Approximately 2 micrograms of genomic DNA were extracted from cryopreserved PBMCs for TCR beta library preparation. Longitudinal blood samples from CLL patients on ibrutinib monotherapy were analyzed using high-throughput TCR beta sequencing. Patients were enrolled in a phase 2 open-label single-center ibrutinib monotherapy trial. CDR1 and CDR2, per the germline V gene, are SGHTA and FQGTGA. Trimming costs V 5 bases and J 7 bases, and their ends lie 12 bases apart. Inclusive of the bounding cysteine and phenylalanine, the CDR3 is 12 residues long. CDR3 DNA only is kept here, 36 bases in frame from base 1.

Recombination linked TRBV7-3 to TRBJ2-7, with no confident D gene call. This TCR derives from a human donor with chronic lymphocytic leukemia. The sequencing used PBMCs, collected after 12 months of ibrutinib treatment. CDR3 protein: CASSAASGEQYF. The DNA sequence is TGTGCCAGCAGCGCCGCTTCAGGAGAGCAGTACTTC.